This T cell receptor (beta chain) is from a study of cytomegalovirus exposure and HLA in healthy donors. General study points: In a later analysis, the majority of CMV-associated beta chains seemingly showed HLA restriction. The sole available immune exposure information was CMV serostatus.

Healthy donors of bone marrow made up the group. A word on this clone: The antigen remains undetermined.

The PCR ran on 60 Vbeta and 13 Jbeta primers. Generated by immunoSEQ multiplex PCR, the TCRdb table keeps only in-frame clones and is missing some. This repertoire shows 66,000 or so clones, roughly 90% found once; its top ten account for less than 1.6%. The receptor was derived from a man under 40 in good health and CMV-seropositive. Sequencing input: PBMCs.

CDR3 sequence reads: CSVDRLAGDCAQFF. For the CDR3, the DNA is TGCAGCGTTGATAGACTAGCGGGAGATTGCGCGCAGTTCTTC. The V and J genes are TRBV29-1 and TRBJ2-1; TRBD2 matches 12 bases. From germline, CDR1 is SQVTM and CDR2 ANQGSEA. V was pared by 3 bases and J by 12 bases, with 9 bases of the junction left unmatched. The CDR3 has 14 residues.